These 12 T cell receptor beta chains share one sample of origin, sequenced in a study of blood T cell repertoires in COVID-19. This table comes from immunoSEQ multiplex PCR, and its TCRdb copy is limited to in-frame clones, with some not included. The sample lists around 86,000 clones, around 87% seen once, with 7% to 9% in the top ten. Specimen: peripheral blood. Source of these receptors: a human donor with acute or convalescent COVID-19. The donor label of this sample is uncertain.

This clone was recorded only once. The chain recombines TRBV19 with TRBJ1-2; 7 bases align to TRBD1. V shed 6 bases, J shed 4 bases, and the junction held 11 bases outside the gene matches. The CDR3 runs to 15 residues. The V gene's germline CDR1 is LNHDA and CDR2 SQIVND (reference sequence). This chain's CDR3 is CASSNSRDRIYGYTF. CDR3 nucleotides: TGTGCCAGTAGCAACAGCCGGGACAGAATCTATGGCTACACCTTC. Full variable domain (outside the CDR3, taken from reference TRBV19 and TRBJ1-2): DGGITQSPKYLFRKEGQNVTLSCEQNLNHDAMYWYRQDPGQGLRLIYYSQIVNDFQKGDIAEGYSVSREKKESFPLTVTSAQKNPTAFYLCASSNSRDRIYGYTFGSGTRLTVV.

V gene TRBV18 combines with J gene TRBJ1-3, with D possibly TRBD1 on 6 matching bases. Per germline, CDR1 KGHSH and CDR2 LQKENI. V was shortened by 2 bases and J by 0 bases, with 11 bases between the two germline ends. There are 16 residues in the CDR3. As DNA, the CDR3 is TGTGCCAGCTCACCATCTGGGGGCTCCTCTGGAAACACCATATATTTT. It encodes CASSPSGGSSGNTIYF.

This chain joins TRBV7-2 and TRBJ2-7; D is ambiguous. The CDR3 runs 11 residues. Trimming left V 3 bases short and J 6 bases short, with 6 bases between. Germline-derived CDR1 and CDR2 are SGHTA and FQGNSA. The CDR3 region has the DNA TGTGCCAGCAGCTTTAGGAGCGAGCAGTACTTC. This translates into CASSFRSEQYF.

This chain links TRBV7-9 with TRBJ1-6; the D is unclear. Germline-derived CDR1 and CDR2 are SEHNR and FQNEAQ (reference sequence). CDR3 size: 13 residues. V was shortened by 5 bases and J by 8 bases, with 10 bases between the two germline ends. The CDR3 loop is CASSPRWDSPLHF. The CDR3 bases are TGTGCCAGCAGCCCTAGGTGGGATTCACCCCTCCACTTT.

The V and J genes are TRBV29-1 and TRBJ2-1; D might be TRBD2 (6 bases). Per germline, CDR1 SQVTM and CDR2 ANQGSEA. The CDR3 is 15 amino acids. Trimming took 4 bases from V and 0 from J, leaving 13 bases between them. This CDR3 reads CSVGGGGPSYNEQFF. DNA for the CDR3: TGCAGCGTTGGGGGAGGTGGCCCCTCCTACAATGAGCAGTTCTTC.

The chain uses TRBV3-1 (or the pseudogene TRBV3-2) and TRBJ2-7, with D possibly being TRBD1 (6 bases). Trimming removed 0 bases from V and 6 bases from J, with 15 bases in between. Germline V gene data show CDR1 as LGHDT and CDR2 as YNNKEL (reference sequence). The CDR3 runs to 15 residues. For the CDR3, the DNA is TGTGCCAGCAGCCAAGAGGGGGCGTCTCTGGGCGAGCAGTACTTC. Its protein product is CASSQEGASLGEQYF.

This sequence joins TRBV2 and TRBJ2-7; 9 bases are a match to TRBD1. The trim removed 4 bases at V and 3 bases at J, leaving 1 base unmatched. This CDR3 has 13 amino acids. Germline V CDR1 and CDR2: SNHLY, FYNNEI. CDR3 protein: CASSVGQGYEQYF. The CDR3 region has the DNA TGTGCCAGCAGTGTGGGACAGGGCTACGAGCAGTACTTC.

The rearrangement joins TRBV9 to TRBJ2-3, with 8 nucleotides matching TRBD2. The CDR3 is 15 residues long. Trimming cost V 2 bases and J 3 bases; bases outside gene matches: 5. CDR1 SGDLS and CDR2 YYNGEE come from the germline V gene. The CDR3: CASSVSGAETDTQYF. CDR3 nucleotide sequence: TGTGCCAGCAGCGTTAGCGGGGCAGAGACAGATACGCAGTATTTT.

The V gene is TRBV18, the J gene TRBJ1-5, with D possibly TRBD1 on 6 matching bases. V was pared by 5 bases and J by 4 bases, with 9 bases between. This CDR3 has 13 amino acids. Germline lookup yields CDR1 KGHSH and CDR2 LQKENI. This chain's CDR3 is CASSSGQNQPQHF. The CDR3 DNA follows: TGTGCCAGCTCATCCGGACAGAATCAGCCCCAGCATTTT.

This chain links TRBV5-1 with TRBJ2-1, with D perhaps matching TRBD1 (6 bases). This CDR3 region has 13 residues. Germline V gene sequence: CDR1 SGHRS, CDR2 YFSETQ. V dropped 5 bases and J dropped 4 bases, with 10 bases sitting between them. CDR3 sequence: CASSQDSYNEQFF. CDR3 DNA sequence: TGCGCCAGCAGTCAGGACAGTTACAATGAGCAGTTCTTC.

This chain joins TRBV19 and TRBJ1-1, with unresolved D. The CDR3 contains 13 residues. Germline values: CDR1 LNHDA, CDR2 SQIVND (reference sequence). V was cut by 3 bases and J by 3 bases, with 8 bases left in between. CDR3 in amino acids: CASSMRLHTEAFF. CDR3 DNA sequence: TGTGCCAGTAGTATGAGGCTGCACACTGAAGCTTTCTTT.

The V and J genes are TRBV7-3 and TRBJ2-5; D is undetermined. Deletions cut 2 bases from V and 2 bases from J, with 6 bases between. This CDR3 comprises 13 residues. Germline-derived CDR1 and CDR2 are SGHTA and FQGTGA. The CDR3 protein is CASSLGLQETQYF. CDR3 in DNA: TGTGCCAGCAGCTTAGGCCTTCAAGAGACCCAGTACTTC.